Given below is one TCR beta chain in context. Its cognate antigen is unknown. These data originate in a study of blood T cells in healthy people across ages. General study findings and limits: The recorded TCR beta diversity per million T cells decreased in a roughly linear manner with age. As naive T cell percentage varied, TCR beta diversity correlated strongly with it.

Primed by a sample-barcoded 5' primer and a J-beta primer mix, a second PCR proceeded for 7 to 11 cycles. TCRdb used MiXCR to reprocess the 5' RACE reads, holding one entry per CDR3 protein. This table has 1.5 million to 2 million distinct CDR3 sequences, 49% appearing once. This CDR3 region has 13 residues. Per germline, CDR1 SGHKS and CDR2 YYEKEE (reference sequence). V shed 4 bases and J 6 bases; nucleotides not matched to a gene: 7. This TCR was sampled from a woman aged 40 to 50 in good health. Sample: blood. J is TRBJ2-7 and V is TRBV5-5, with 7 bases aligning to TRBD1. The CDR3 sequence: CASSVTGRCEQYF. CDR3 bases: TGTGCCAGCAGCGTGACAGGGCGGTGCGAGCAGTACTTC.